These 27 T cell receptor beta chains share one sample of origin, sequenced in a study of CD8+ T cells in alopecia areata. RNA was extracted and reverse transcribed into cDNA as the sequencing template. Here immunoSEQ multiplex PCR was the method, and the copy in TCRdb shows in-frame clones only, minus some. The sample carries about 210,000 clones, more than 45% recorded once. The treatment here: oral pan-JAK inhibitor, 5-10 mg twice daily. Sequenced here: CD4+ T cells sorted from blood, sampled at week 4, from a patient treated with tofacitinib. The source of these receptors is a human donor with alopecia areata.

This clone was observed a handful of times. The gene calls are TRBV14 and TRBJ2-7; D not resolved. The V gene lost 2 bases and the J gene lost 0 bases, with 5 bases spanning the gap. Germline V gene lookup returns CDR1 SGHDN and CDR2 FVKESK. The CDR3 sequence is 13 residues long. The chain's CDR3 is CASSQYHSYEQYF. DNA of the CDR3: TGTGCCAGCAGCCAATACCACTCCTACGAGCAGTACTTC.

The J gene is TRBJ1-5, the V gene TRBV9; maybe TRBD1 (5 bases). The V end was cut by 0 bases, the J end by 6 bases, with 13 bases between. This CDR3 region has 15 residues. Germline CDR1 SGDLS, CDR2 YYNGEE. CDR3 residues: CASSVDLGRGQPQHF. The CDR3 region has the DNA TGTGCCAGCAGCGTAGATTTAGGGAGGGGTCAGCCCCAGCATTTT.

This chain uses TRBV10-3 with TRBJ2-2, with D possibly TRBD2 on 5 matching bases. This CDR3 has 18 residues. Germline values: CDR1 ENHRY, CDR2 SYGVKD. Deletions cut 6 bases from V and 3 bases from J, with 23 bases between. The CDR3 reads CAISSGDDWERYTGELFF. In nucleotides, the CDR3 is TGTGCCATCAGCTCCGGTGATGACTGGGAGCGGTACACCGGGGAGCTGTTTTTT.

V usage is TRBV9 and J usage is TRBJ2-7; no clear D gene. The germline V gene encodes CDR1 SGDLS and CDR2 YYNGEE. The CDR3 covers 14 residues. The V and J ends lost 3 bases and 5 bases respectively, with 15 bases between them. The CDR3, as DNA: TGTGCCAGCAGCGCCGCCGGCAGATTCAACGAGCAGTACTTC. Protein product: CASSAAGRFNEQYF.

The V gene is TRBV5-5, the J gene TRBJ2-2, with unresolved D. The CDR3 contains 13 residues. Germline values: CDR1 SGHKS, CDR2 YYEKEE (reference sequence). V lost 2 bases and J 5 bases, leaving 7 bases between the germline ends. The CDR3 nucleotides read TGTGCCAGCAGCTTCTGGGCGACCGGGGAGCTGTTTTTT. This codes for CASSFWATGELFF. The complete variable domain, with remaining parts taken from reference TRBV5-5 and TRBJ2-2, reads DAGVTQSPTHLIKTRGQQVTLRCSPISGHKSVSWYQQVLGQGPQFIFQYYEKEERGRGNFPDRFSARQFPNYSSELNVNALLLGDSALYLCASSFWATGELFFGEGSRLTVL.

The rearrangement joins TRBV29-1 to TRBJ2-5; 9 bases match TRBD1. The CDR3 consists of 13 residues. Germline trimming cut 6 bases from V and 3 bases from J; bases unmatched to any gene: 5. The germline gives CDR1 SQVTM, CDR2 ANQGSEA. The CDR3 bases are TGCAGCGTCCACGGACAGGGGAAAGAGACCCAGTACTTC. It is translated as CSVHGQGKETQYF.

This clone was observed a handful of times. The DNA for the CDR3 is TGTGCCAGCAGCTTAGGGGGACAAGAGACCCAGTACTTC. Translating it yields CASSLGGQETQYF. This rearrangement joins TRBV11-2 to TRBJ2-5; no clear D. The CDR3 loop spans 13 amino acids. CDR1 and CDR2 (germline): SGHAT, FQNNGV. V shed 1 base and J shed 2 bases, with 5 bases lying between them.

The chain is built from TRBV30 and TRBJ1-5, with TRBD1 matching 11 bases. Looked up from germline, CDR1 is GTSNPN and CDR2 is SVGIG (reference sequence). Trimming took 7 bases from V and 0 from J; bases not matched to a gene: 5. The CDR3 is 15 residues long. CDR3: CAFRTGGFSNQPQHF. DNA of the CDR3: TGTGCCTTCCGGACAGGGGGCTTTAGCAATCAGCCCCAGCATTTT.

This clone has a count of ten or more. This chain links TRBV15 with TRBJ2-7; D is unclear. Trimming stripped 1 base from V and 6 bases from J, with 10 bases between. The CDR3 spans 13 residues. The germline CDR1 and CDR2 sequences are LNHNV and YYDKDF (reference sequence). Here the CDR3 reads CATSRGNKGEQYF. CDR3 nucleotides: TGTGCCACCAGCAGAGGAAACAAAGGCGAGCAGTACTTC.

The V call is TRBV11-3, the J call TRBJ1-6; TRBD1 might be the D (5 bases). The CDR3 is 14 amino acids. Germline lookup yields CDR1 SGHNT and CDR2 YENEEA. V dropped 4 bases and J dropped 5 bases, with 9 bases sitting between them. CDR3 sequence: CASSSGTNNSPLHF. The CDR3 bases are TGTGCCAGCAGCTCCGGGACCAATAATTCACCCCTCCACTTT.

This sequence joins TRBV4-3 and TRBJ1-6, with 9 bases that match TRBD1. CDR3 length: 16 amino acids. J gave up 10 bases and V 1 base, and 8 bases lay outside the gene matches. Germline CDR1 LGHNA, CDR2 YSLEER. The CDR3 DNA follows: TGCGCCAGCAGCCAAGTGGCGGGACAGGGAGGATCACCCCTCCACTTT. This encodes CASSQVAGQGGSPLHF.

The chain couples TRBV9 to TRBJ2-1; 8 bases are shared with TRBD1. The CDR3 is 15 amino acids. The V gene end was trimmed by 4 bases and the J gene end by 9 bases; junction bases not matched to a gene: 12. The germline CDR1 and CDR2 sequences are SGDLS and YYNGEE. CDR3 in amino acids: CASSPQTGVFVEQFF. The CDR3 DNA reads TGTGCCAGCAGCCCGCAGACAGGGGTCTTTGTTGAGCAGTTCTTC.

The chain employs TRBV25-1 and TRBJ2-3, with D maybe TRBD2 (7 bases). CDR1 is MGHDK and CDR2 is SYGVNS in the germline V gene. The V end lost 1 base, the J end lost 2 bases, and 13 bases lay between the germline ends. CDR3 length: 16 amino acids. The CDR3 DNA reads as TGTGCCAGCAGTGAATCTCGCCGGGGGGCCACAGATACGCAGTATTTT. Residues: CASSESRRGATDTQYF.

This clone was counted between two and nine times. The chain uses TRBV4-1 and TRBJ2-7; TRBD1 agrees at 7 bases. This CDR3 spans 17 amino acids. Per the germline V gene, CDR1 is MGHRA and CDR2 is YSYEKL. Germline trimming cut 1 base from V and 2 bases from J; bases unmatched to any gene: 11. As DNA, the CDR3 is TGCGCCAGCAGCCAAGTACCCGGGACAGACCGACCCTACGAGCAGTACTTC. This encodes CASSQVPGTDRPYEQYF.

This clone occurred a few times. The chain couples TRBV14 to TRBJ1-4; the D gene is possibly TRBD1 (6 bases). Trimming removed 2 bases from V and 0 bases from J, with 19 bases in between. Germline V lookup: CDR1 SGHDN, CDR2 FVKESK. The CDR3 totals 19 residues. In DNA form, the CDR3 reads TGTGCCAGCAGCCAACTCTTGGGGGCCCGCGAAGCAACTAATGAAAAACTGTTTTTT. As protein: CASSQLLGAREATNEKLFF. Supplemented by reference TRBV14 and TRBJ1-4, the full variable domain reads EAGVTQFPSHSVIEKGQTVTLRCDPISGHDNLYWYRRVMGKEIKFLLHFVKESKQDESGMPNNRFLAERTGGTYSTLKVQPAELEDSGVYFCASSQLLGAREATNEKLFFGSGTQLSVL.

This clone was recorded many times. This chain joins TRBV5-1 and TRBJ2-1, with D possibly TRBD2 on 6 matching bases. Germline-derived CDR1 and CDR2 are SGHRS and YFSETQ. Trimming left V 2 bases short and J 8 bases short, with 14 bases between. The length of the CDR3 is 14 residues. CDR3 protein: CASSLRGGYDEQFF. Written as DNA, the CDR3 is TGCGCCAGCAGCTTACGTGGGGGGTATGATGAGCAGTTCTTC.

The rearrangement uses TRBV19 and TRBJ1-5; D is possibly TRBD1 (5 bases). CDR1 is LNHDA, CDR2 SQIVND, per germline (reference sequence). The V and J ends lost 5 bases and 0 bases respectively, with 17 bases between them. The CDR3 spans 17 residues. The CDR3 sequence: CASSRQSIPISNQPQHF. In DNA form, the CDR3 reads TGTGCCAGTAGTCGACAGTCAATCCCTATTAGCAATCAGCCCCAGCATTTT.

The rearrangement links TRBV27 to TRBJ1-1, with a possible D match to TRBD1 (5 bases). Germline CDR1 is MNHEY and CDR2 is SMNVEV (reference sequence). V dropped 5 bases and J dropped 6 bases, with 13 bases sitting between them. The CDR3 contains 13 residues. The CDR3: CASSPGRGAEAFF. The CDR3 DNA reads TGTGCCAGCAGTCCCGGTCGGGGCGCTGAAGCTTTCTTT.

This chain connects TRBV29-1 to TRBJ1-2, with D maybe TRBD1 (5 bases). Looked up from germline, CDR1 is SQVTM and CDR2 is ANQGSEA. Trimming cost V 6 bases and J 4 bases, with 12 bases left between them. The CDR3 covers 12 residues. The CDR3 DNA reads TGCAGCGTGGGGGACGGCCTCTATGGCTACACCTTC. Translating it yields CSVGDGLYGYTF. Supplemented by reference TRBV29-1 and TRBJ1-2, the full variable domain reads SAVISQKPSRDICQRGTSLTIQCQVDSQVTMMFWYRQQPGQSLTLIATANQGSEATYESGFVIDKFPISRPNLTFSTLTVSNMSPEDSSIYLCSVGDGLYGYTFGSGTRLTVV.

The rearrangement links TRBV5-1 to TRBJ1-2; the match to TRBD1 covers 8 bases. The junction had 12 bases not matched to a gene; V was cut back by 6 bases and J by 5 bases. The CDR3 is 15 residues long. Germline CDR1 SGHRS, CDR2 YFSETQ. Here the CDR3 reads CASTSGTGGLYGYTF. The CDR3 DNA sequence: TGCGCCAGCACCTCGGGAACAGGGGGTCTATATGGCTACACCTTC. Based on the CDR3 plus reference TRBV5-1 and TRBJ1-2, the full variable domain is KAGVTQTPRYLIKTRGQQVTLSCSPISGHRSVSWYQQTPGQGLQFLFEYFSETQRNKGNFPGRFSGRQFSNSRSEMNVSTLELGDSALYLCASTSGTGGLYGYTFGSGTRLTVV.

The rearrangement uses TRBV2 and TRBJ1-6; 10 bases fit TRBD1. Germline values: CDR1 SNHLY, CDR2 FYNNEI. This CDR3 has 16 residues. J gave up 10 bases and V 4 bases, and 10 bases lay outside the gene matches. In DNA, the CDR3 is TGTGCCAGCAGTGCCGAGGGACAGGGGATTAGGTCACCCCTCCACTTT. Its protein is CASSAEGQGIRSPLHF.

V and J are TRBV29-1 and TRBJ1-1, with unresolved D. This CDR3 has 12 residues. Germline CDR1 and CDR2: SQVTM and ANQGSEA. V was cut by 4 bases and J by 2 bases, with 8 bases left in between. In DNA, the CDR3 is TGCAGCGTTGTTGGCCCCAACACTGAAGCTTTCTTT. It codes for CSVVGPNTEAFF.

The sample holds a few counts of this clone. The rearrangement links TRBV4-3 to TRBJ2-5; 10 bases map to TRBD2. This CDR3 is built from 18 residues. Germline CDR1 reads LGHNA; CDR2 reads YSLEER. J lost 5 bases, V lost 0 bases, and 12 bases had no gene match. CDR3 sequence (DNA): TGCGCCAGCAGCCAAGATGTGGGTAGCGGGGGGAGTCCGGAGACCCAGTACTTC. It is translated as CASSQDVGSGGSPETQYF.

V usage is TRBV10-3 and J usage is TRBJ1-1; TRBD1 aligns across 11 bases. CDR3 length: 16 amino acids. Germline assignment: CDR1 ENHRY and CDR2 SYGVKD. V was clipped by 4 bases and J by 4 bases; unmatched bases: 8. The CDR3 protein is CAISGGQGARSTEAFF. In DNA form, the CDR3 reads TGTGCCATCAGTGGTGGACAGGGGGCGAGGAGCACTGAAGCTTTCTTT.

The chain joins TRBV25-1 to TRBJ1-5; maybe TRBD1 (5 bases). The CDR3 runs to 14 residues. Germline values: CDR1 MGHDK, CDR2 SYGVNS. Trimming pared 6 bases from V and 1 base from J, leaving 10 bases between. CDR3 residues: CASRQDGSNQPQHF. As DNA, the CDR3 is TGTGCCAGCAGACAGGACGGGAGCAATCAGCCCCAGCATTTT.

The gene calls are TRBV29-1 and TRBJ2-3, with D possibly TRBD1 on 5 matching bases. Trimming stripped 7 bases from V and 8 bases from J, with 19 bases between. Germline V gene data show CDR1 as SQVTM and CDR2 as ANQGSEA. The CDR3 has 13 residues. CDR3 loop: CSAGTGGQGTQYF. In DNA, the CDR3 is TGCAGCGCCGGAACGGGTGGCCAGGGTACGCAGTATTTT.

This clone was seen repeatedly, ten times or more. V and J are TRBV30 and TRBJ1-2; D ambiguous. The CDR3 length is 10 residues. V lost 5 bases and J lost 7, with 8 bases in between. The germline gives CDR1 GTSNPN, CDR2 SVGIG (reference sequence). CDR3 region: CAWFYGGYTF. Written as DNA, the CDR3 is TGTGCCTGGTTTTACGGTGGCTACACCTTC.